The subject of this entry is one T cell receptor (beta chain). Distinct nucleotide sequences in the sample also encode this CDR3. The entry originates in a study of blood T cell repertoires in COVID-19. There are 14 residues in the CDR3. Germline CDR1 and CDR2: MNHEY and SMNVEV (reference sequence). Trimming pared 2 bases from V and 0 bases from J, leaving 8 bases between. Generated by immunoSEQ multiplex PCR, the TCRdb table keeps only in-frame clones and is missing some. The sample has about 330,000 clones, around 80% seen once. The receptor was isolated from a woman between 50 and 59 years old with acute or convalescent COVID-19. The genes are TRBV27 and TRBJ2-7; D is undetermined. Sequencing was performed on peripheral blood. The CDR3 DNA reads TGTGCCAGCAGTTTAGGTCGGAGCTCCTACGAGCAGTACTTC. The encoded protein is CASSLGRSSYEQYF.